Following are 8 T cell receptor beta chains from one sample sequenced in a study of cytomegalovirus exposure and HLA in healthy donors. Primers for the PCR totalled 60 Vbeta and 13 Jbeta. TCRdb's copy holds only in-frame clones and misses some; the assay was immunoSEQ multiplex PCR. The sample contains approximately 240,000 clones, 82% of which appear only once. Material for sequencing was PBMCs. The receptors stem from a woman aged 40 to 50 in good health and CMV-seropositive.

J is TRBJ2-2 and V is TRBV27; the D gene is possibly TRBD2 (7 bases). The CDR3 is 13 residues long. The germline gives CDR1 MNHEY, CDR2 SMNVEV (reference sequence). V shed 10 bases and J shed 4 bases, with 13 bases lying between them. This CDR3 is CATGGHGTGELFF. The CDR3 nucleotides are TGTGCCACCGGGGGGCACGGCACCGGGGAGCTGTTTTTT.

The gene calls are TRBV11-2 and TRBJ2-7; TRBD1 matches 7 bases. CDR3 length: 12 residues. Germline V gene sequence: CDR1 SGHAT, CDR2 FQNNGV. The junction had 3 bases not matched to a gene; V was cut back by 4 bases and J by 6 bases. The CDR3 coding sequence is TGTGCCAGCAGCTCCGGACAGGCCGAGCAGTACTTC. It specifies CASSSGQAEQYF.

Notes on this clone: Distinct nucleotide sequences in the sample also encode this CDR3. The chain links TRBV5-1 to TRBJ2-3; D possibly corresponds to TRBD2 (5 bases). The CDR3 covers 14 residues. V lost 1 base to trimming and J lost 2 bases, with 8 bases between them. Germline CDR1 is SGHRS and CDR2 is YFSETQ. CDR3 residues: CASSLSGFTDTQYF. CDR3 DNA sequence: TGCGCCAGCAGCTTGAGCGGCTTCACAGATACGCAGTATTTT.

The chain couples TRBV30 to TRBJ2-3; D is unresolved. Looked up from germline, CDR1 is GTSNPN and CDR2 is SVGIG (reference sequence). This CDR3 is 14 amino acids long. The ends were cut back, 0 bases at V and 0 bases at J, with 7 bases in the middle. The CDR3 loop reads CAWSVGLSTDTQYF. The CDR3 DNA sequence: TGTGCCTGGAGTGTTGGCCTTAGCACAGATACGCAGTATTTT.

This clone occurred once. The CDR3 loop reads CASTGANTEAFF. In DNA, the CDR3 is TGTGCCAGCACAGGGGCGAACACTGAAGCTTTCTTT. The chain uses TRBV2 and TRBJ1-1; D possibly corresponds to TRBD1 (6 bases). CDR1 and CDR2 from the germline V gene are SNHLY and FYNNEI. This CDR3 comprises 12 residues. The germline V and J ends were trimmed by 7 bases and 1 base, with 7 bases remaining between them.

The chain uses TRBV2 and TRBJ2-7; 8 bases fit TRBD2. This CDR3 contains 15 residues. Germline assignment: CDR1 SNHLY and CDR2 FYNNEI. V lost 8 bases to trimming and J lost 3 bases; unmatched junction nucleotides: 12. CDR3 protein: CASGAMAGGDYEQYF. The CDR3 DNA follows: TGTGCCAGCGGCGCAATGGCGGGAGGAGACTACGAGCAGTACTTC.

This chain uses TRBV18 with TRBJ1-2, with 8 positions matching TRBD1. V was clipped by 2 bases and J by 4 bases; unmatched bases: 0. The length of the CDR3 is 13 residues. Germline values: CDR1 KGHSH, CDR2 LQKENI. The chain's CDR3 is CASSPDRGYGYTF. CDR3 bases: TGTGCCAGCTCACCAGACAGGGGCTATGGCTACACCTTC.

In DNA form, the CDR3 reads TGTGCCAGCAGCTTAGACCGAGCGGGGTCCTACAATGAGCAGTTCTTC. Amino acid sequence: CASSLDRAGSYNEQFF. V and J are TRBV11-3 and TRBJ2-1; 7 bases agree with TRBD2. Germline V gene sequence: CDR1 SGHNT, CDR2 YENEEA. The CDR3 has 16 amino acids. With V trimmed by 0 bases and J by 1 base, 3 bases remained unmatched.